A selection of T cell receptor beta chains follows, all from one sample in a study of type 1 and type 2 diabetes patients. MiXCR, applied by TCRdb to the multiplex PCR reads, yields one record per CDR3 protein. In the table there are 280,000 or so distinct CDR3 sequences, roughly 44% of which are singletons. What was sequenced was peripheral blood mononuclear cells (PBMCs). These receptors all come from a man younger than 35 with type 2 diabetes. Both conserved end residues are part of each CDR3. The D gene is left open where the match is weak. Where a row states a size, it is once, few, many or the class of an expanded clone; other rows omit it.

TRBV6-5,TRBJ2-1,NA,TRBD2,CAIGRGGGEQFF
TRBV20-1,TRBJ2-3,once,TRBD2,CSARDVGTSGLIDTQYF
TRBV14,TRBJ2-5,NA,TRBD2,CASSQASGSIKETQYF
TRBV15,TRBJ2-7,many,TRBD1,CATTQGANREQYF
TRBV7-2,TRBJ2-7,NA,NA,CASSLRVQYEQYF
TRBV7-8,TRBJ1-2,NA,NA,CASSPTVWDGYTF
TRBV7-2,TRBJ2-2,NA,TRBD2,CASSSRAGGNTGELFF
TRBV10-3,TRBJ2-2,once,NA,CASSYSREAGELFF
TRBV20-1,TRBJ2-5,NA,TRBD2,CSARGTSVRETQYF
TRBV28,TRBJ2-5,few,NA,CASSFHAFSPSRREETQYF
TRBV4-2,TRBJ2-7,few,NA,CASSQTRRGPGQYF
TRBV30,TRBJ1-2,once,NA,CARSPLTGGRVYGYTF
TRBV12-3/TRBV12-4,TRBJ1-1,NA,NA,CASSLGSGAAFF
TRBV12-5,TRBJ2-1,once,TRBD2,CASGHGVNSGNNEQFF
TRBV29-1,TRBJ1-1,NA,TRBD1,CSVLTGATEAFF
TRBV13,TRBJ2-2,NA,TRBD2,CASILRGGAGELFF
TRBV7-9,TRBJ2-5,NA,NA,CASSDDRETQYF
TRBV9,TRBJ1-5,few,NA,CASSVEGYGPQHF
TRBV7-6,TRBJ1-2,many,NA,CASSAGLGYTF